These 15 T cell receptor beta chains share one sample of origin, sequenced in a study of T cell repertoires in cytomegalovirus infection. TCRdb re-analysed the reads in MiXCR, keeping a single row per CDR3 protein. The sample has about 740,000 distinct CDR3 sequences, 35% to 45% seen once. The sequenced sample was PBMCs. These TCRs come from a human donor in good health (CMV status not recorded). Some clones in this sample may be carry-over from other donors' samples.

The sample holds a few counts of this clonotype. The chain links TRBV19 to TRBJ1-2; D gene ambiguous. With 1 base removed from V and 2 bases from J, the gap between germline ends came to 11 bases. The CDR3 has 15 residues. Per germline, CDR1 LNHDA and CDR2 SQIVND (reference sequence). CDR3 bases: TGTGCCAGTAGTATAGCCGGCAGGAGCAACTATGGCTACACCTTC. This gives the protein CASSIAGRSNYGYTF. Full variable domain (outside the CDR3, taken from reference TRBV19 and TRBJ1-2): DGGITQSPKYLFRKEGQNVTLSCEQNLNHDAMYWYRQDPGQGLRLIYYSQIVNDFQKGDIAEGYSVSREKKESFPLTVTSAQKNPTAFYLCASSIAGRSNYGYTFGSGTRLTVV.

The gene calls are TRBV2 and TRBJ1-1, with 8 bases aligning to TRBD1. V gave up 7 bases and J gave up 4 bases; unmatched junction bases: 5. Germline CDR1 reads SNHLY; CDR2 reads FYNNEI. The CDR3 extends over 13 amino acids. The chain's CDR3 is CASIGQGTTEAFF. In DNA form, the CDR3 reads TGTGCCAGCATCGGACAGGGAACCACTGAAGCTTTCTTT.

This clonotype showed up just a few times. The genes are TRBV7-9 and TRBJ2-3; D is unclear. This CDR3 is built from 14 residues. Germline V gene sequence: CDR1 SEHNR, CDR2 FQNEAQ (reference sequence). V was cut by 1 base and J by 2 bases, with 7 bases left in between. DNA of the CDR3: TGTGCCAGCAGCTTAGGTTTTGACACAGATACGCAGTATTTT. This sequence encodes CASSLGFDTDTQYF.

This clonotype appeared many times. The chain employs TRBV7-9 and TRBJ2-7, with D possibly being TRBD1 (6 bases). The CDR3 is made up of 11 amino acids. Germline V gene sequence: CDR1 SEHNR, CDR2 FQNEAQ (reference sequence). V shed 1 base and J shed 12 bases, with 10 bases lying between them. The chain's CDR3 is CASSLGQGRYF. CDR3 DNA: TGTGCCAGCAGCTTAGGTCAGGGGCGGTACTTC.

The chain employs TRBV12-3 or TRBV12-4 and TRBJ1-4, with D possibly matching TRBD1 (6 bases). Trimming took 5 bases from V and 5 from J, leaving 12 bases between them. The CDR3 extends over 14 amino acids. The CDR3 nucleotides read TGTGCCAGCAGTCCGACAGGACACAATGAAAAACTGTTTTTT. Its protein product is CASSPTGHNEKLFF.

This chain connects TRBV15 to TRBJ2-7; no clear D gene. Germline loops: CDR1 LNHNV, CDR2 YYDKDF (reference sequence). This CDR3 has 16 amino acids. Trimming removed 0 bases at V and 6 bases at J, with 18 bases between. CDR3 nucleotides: TGTGCCACCAGCAGAGATGGGGTATACGGGTCTGCCGAGCAGTACTTC. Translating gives CATSRDGVYGSAEQYF.

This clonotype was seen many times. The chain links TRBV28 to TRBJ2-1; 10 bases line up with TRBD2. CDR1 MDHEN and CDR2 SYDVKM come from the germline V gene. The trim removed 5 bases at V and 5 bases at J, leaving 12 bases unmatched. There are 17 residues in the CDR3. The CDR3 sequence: CASSPFGGLASHNEQFF. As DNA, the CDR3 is TGTGCCAGCAGTCCCTTCGGGGGACTAGCGTCCCACAATGAGCAGTTCTTC.

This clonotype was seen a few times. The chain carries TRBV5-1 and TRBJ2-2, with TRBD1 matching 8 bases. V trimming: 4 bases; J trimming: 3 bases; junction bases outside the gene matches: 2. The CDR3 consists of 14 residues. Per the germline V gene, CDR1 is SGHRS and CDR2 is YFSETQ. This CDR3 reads CASSPTGDTGELFF. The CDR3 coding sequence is TGCGCCAGCAGCCCGACAGGGGACACCGGGGAGCTGTTTTTT.

The CDR3 region has the DNA TGTGCCAGTAGTATCAGGAGACAGGATAGGACTGAAGCTTTCTTT. Protein product: CASSIRRQDRTEAFF. The chain has TRBV19 and TRBJ1-1; weak D call: TRBD1 (6 bases). Germline assignment: CDR1 LNHDA and CDR2 SQIVND (reference sequence). The CDR3 totals 15 residues. V lost 3 bases and J 5 bases, leaving 16 bases between the germline ends.

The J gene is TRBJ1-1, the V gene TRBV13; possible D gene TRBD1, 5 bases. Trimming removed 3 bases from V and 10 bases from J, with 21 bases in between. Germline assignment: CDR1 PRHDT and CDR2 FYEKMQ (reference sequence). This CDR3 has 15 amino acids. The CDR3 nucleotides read TGTGCCAGCAGCTTGTTCTCCACTCGGGGGGATGGAGCTTTCTTT. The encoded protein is CASSLFSTRGDGAFF. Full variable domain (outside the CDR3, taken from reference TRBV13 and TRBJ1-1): AAGVIQSPRHLIKEKRETATLKCYPIPRHDTVYWYQQGPGQDPQFLISFYEKMQSDKGSIPDRFSAQQFSDYHSELNMSSLELGDSALYFCASSLFSTRGDGAFFGQGTRLTVV.

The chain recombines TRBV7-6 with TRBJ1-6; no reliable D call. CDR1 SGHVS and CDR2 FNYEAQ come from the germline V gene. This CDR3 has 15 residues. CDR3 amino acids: CASREARRYDSPLHF. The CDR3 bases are TGTGCTAGCCGCGAGGCGCGTAGATATGATTCACCCCTCCACTTT.

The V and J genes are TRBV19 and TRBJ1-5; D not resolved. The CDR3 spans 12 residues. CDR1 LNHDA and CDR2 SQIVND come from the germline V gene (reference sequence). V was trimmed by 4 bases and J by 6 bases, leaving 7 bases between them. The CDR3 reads CASSRYSQPQHF. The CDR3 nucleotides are TGTGCCAGTAGTAGATACTCTCAGCCCCAGCATTTT.

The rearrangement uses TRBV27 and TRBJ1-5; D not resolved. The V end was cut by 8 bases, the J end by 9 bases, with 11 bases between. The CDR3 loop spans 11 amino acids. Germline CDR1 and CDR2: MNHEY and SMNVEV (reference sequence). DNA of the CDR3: TGTGCCAGCGGGTTAACGGGGCCCCAGCATTTT. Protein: CASGLTGPQHF.

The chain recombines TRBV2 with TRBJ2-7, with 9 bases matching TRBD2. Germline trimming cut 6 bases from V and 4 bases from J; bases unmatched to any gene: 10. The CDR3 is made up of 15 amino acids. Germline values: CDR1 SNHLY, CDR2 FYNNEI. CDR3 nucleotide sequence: TGTGCCAGCAGCCCCACCCTAGCGGGATGGTACGAGCAGTACTTC. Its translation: CASSPTLAGWYEQYF.

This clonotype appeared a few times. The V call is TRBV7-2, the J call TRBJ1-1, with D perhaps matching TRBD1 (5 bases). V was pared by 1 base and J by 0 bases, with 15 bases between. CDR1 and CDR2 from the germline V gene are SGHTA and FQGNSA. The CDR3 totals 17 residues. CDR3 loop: CASSLVIPGLMNTEAFF. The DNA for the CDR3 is TGTGCCAGCAGCTTAGTGATTCCGGGGCTCATGAACACTGAAGCTTTCTTT.